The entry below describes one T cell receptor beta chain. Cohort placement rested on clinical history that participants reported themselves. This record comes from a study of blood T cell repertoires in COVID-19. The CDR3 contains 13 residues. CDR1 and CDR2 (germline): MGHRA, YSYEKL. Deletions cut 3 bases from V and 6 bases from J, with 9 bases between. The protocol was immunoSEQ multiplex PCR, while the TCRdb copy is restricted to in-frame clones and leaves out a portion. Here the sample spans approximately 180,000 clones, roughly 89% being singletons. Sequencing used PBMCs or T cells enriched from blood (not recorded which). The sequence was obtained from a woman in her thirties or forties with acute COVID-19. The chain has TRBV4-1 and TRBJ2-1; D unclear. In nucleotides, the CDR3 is TGCGCCAGCAGCCAGTTAGTTCCCAATGAGCAGTTCTTC. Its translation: CASSQLVPNEQFF.